Presented here are 11 T cell receptor beta chains from one specimen sequenced in a study of PD-1 blockade in classical Hodgkin lymphoma. Sequenced by immunoSEQ multiplex PCR; TCRdb stores in-frame clones only, minus some. The table includes some 30,000 clones, 80% to 90% detected once. Time point described: cycle 4 day 1 (C4D1), after 5 to 7 weeks of nivolumab. Each of the patients experienced relapse following autologous stem cell transplantation, and their brentuximab vedotin exposure differed. Magnetic negative selection purified CD4+ T cells from thawed PBMCs. Sequenced material: CD4+ T cells from blood, taken before the fourth cycle of nivolumab. The receptors were gathered from a human donor with classical Hodgkin lymphoma.

The V and J genes are TRBV6-5 and TRBJ2-1, with a tentative D call TRBD1 (7 bases). The germline V and J ends were trimmed by 4 bases and 8 bases, with 21 bases remaining between them. Germline CDR1 and CDR2: MNHEY and SVGAGI. The CDR3 is made up of 16 amino acids. As DNA, the CDR3 is TGTGCCAGCAGTTGGATATCAGGGGGGATATTGGATGAGCAGTTCTTC. The encoded protein is CASSWISGGILDEQFF.

The chain employs TRBV19 and TRBJ2-1; 10 nucleotides agree with TRBD1. Germline V CDR1 and CDR2: LNHDA, SQIVND (reference sequence). The CDR3 contains 14 residues. V was pared by 3 bases and J by 8 bases, with 4 bases of the junction left unmatched. The CDR3: CASSMETGGDEQFF. Written as DNA, the CDR3 is TGTGCCAGTAGTATGGAGACAGGGGGCGATGAGCAGTTCTTC.

This clone was observed a handful of times. The chain links TRBV7-6 to TRBJ1-2, with D possibly TRBD1 on 5 matching bases. V was cut by 3 bases and J by 2 bases, with 7 bases left in between. The V gene's germline CDR1 is SGHVS and CDR2 FNYEAQ. This CDR3 contains 13 residues. In DNA, the CDR3 is TGTGCCAGCAGCTTGGACATAAACTATGGCTACACCTTC. Encoded protein: CASSLDINYGYTF.

The genes are TRBV4-1 and TRBJ1-2; D is unclear. V was clipped by 4 bases and J by 3 bases, with 18 bases between them. CDR1 and CDR2 from the germline V gene are MGHRA and YSYEKL. The CDR3 has 16 residues. CDR3 loop: CASSLKDPVWDYGYTF. In nucleotides, the CDR3 is TGCGCCAGCAGCCTCAAGGATCCGGTTTGGGACTATGGCTACACCTTC.

CDR3 region: CASSLTGAETQYF. CDR3 DNA: TGTGCCAGCAGCTTGACGGGGGCAGAGACCCAGTACTTC. The chain couples TRBV11-2 to TRBJ2-5; tentatively, D is TRBD1 or TRBD2 (6 bases each). Per germline, CDR1 SGHAT and CDR2 FQNNGV. Deletions cut 3 bases from V and 4 bases from J, with 9 bases between. The length of the CDR3 is 13 residues.

The chain combines TRBV5-1 with TRBJ2-3, with a possible D match to TRBD1 (5 bases). Germline V gene data show CDR1 as SGHRS and CDR2 as YFSETQ. The CDR3 is 19 residues long. The V and J ends lost 0 bases and 2 bases respectively, with 22 bases between them. The CDR3 spells CASSLEGDGALSLTDTQYF. As DNA, the CDR3 is TGCGCCAGCAGCTTGGAAGGTGATGGGGCCCTCTCACTCACAGATACGCAGTATTTT.

In its sample, this clone was seen once. The CDR3 nucleotides read TGTGCCTGGACCAAAGGAAGGTGGTGGAACACTGAAGCTTTCTTT. This encodes CAWTKGRWWNTEAFF. V usage is TRBV30 and J usage is TRBJ1-1; no firm D call. CDR3 length: 15 amino acids. With 4 bases removed from V and 1 base from J, the gap between germline ends came to 16 bases. Germline loops: CDR1 GTSNPN, CDR2 SVGIG (reference sequence).

This clone turned up a few times. The chain is built from TRBV14 and TRBJ1-6; 7 bases align to TRBD1. The CDR3 length is 14 residues. Germline values: CDR1 SGHDN, CDR2 FVKESK. J lost 10 bases, V lost 4 bases, and 7 bases had no gene match. CDR3 region: CASSLLGGPSPLHF. The CDR3, as DNA: TGTGCCAGCAGCCTTTTAGGGGGCCCATCACCCCTCCACTTT. Supplemented by reference TRBV14 and TRBJ1-6, the full variable domain reads EAGVTQFPSHSVIEKGQTVTLRCDPISGHDNLYWYRRVMGKEIKFLLHFVKESKQDESGMPNNRFLAERTGGTYSTLKVQPAELEDSGVYFCASSLLGGPSPLHFGNGTRLTVT.

The chain employs TRBV28 and TRBJ2-1, with TRBD2 identical over 10 bases. The V and J ends lost 6 bases and 0 bases, in that order; junction bases with no gene match: 11. Germline assignment: CDR1 MDHEN and CDR2 SYDVKM. This CDR3 spans 18 amino acids. The CDR3 coding sequence is TGTGCCAGCAGCCGGGGGCCTAGCGGGGGATCCTCCTACAATGAGCAGTTCTTC. Translating it yields CASSRGPSGGSSYNEQFF.

The V gene is TRBV9, the J gene TRBJ2-5; 7 bases match TRBD2. The CDR3 extends over 15 amino acids. Germline CDR1 SGDLS, CDR2 YYNGEE. V shed 4 bases, J shed 2 bases, and the junction held 8 bases outside the gene matches. The DNA for the CDR3 is TGTGCCAGCAGCCCACGGGACTATCGACAAGAGACCCAGTACTTC. It encodes CASSPRDYRQETQYF.

The V and J genes are TRBV5-1 and TRBJ1-1; the D gene is possibly TRBD1 (5 bases). V lost 4 bases to trimming and J lost 0 bases, with 10 bases between them. The CDR3 extends over 14 amino acids. The V gene's germline CDR1 is SGHRS and CDR2 YFSETQ. The DNA of the CDR3 is TGCGCCAGCAGCCGTGAGGGGCTGAACACTGAAGCTTTCTTT. Amino acids: CASSREGLNTEAFF.